This T cell receptor beta chain emerged from a study of blood T cell repertoires in COVID-19. Study-level background: The cDNA or gDNA used as material had been derived from T cells, B-cell-depleted T cells, or PBMCs.

In germline, CDR1 is LGHNA, CDR2 YNFKEQ. Trimming left V 1 base short and J 2 bases short, with 15 bases between. The CDR3 sequence is 17 residues long. In the study's own analysis: Reference gene primers were amplified, and this amplification served to estimate nucleated cell counts. The assay was immunoSEQ multiplex PCR, and TCRdb's table has in-frame clones only and misses some. That table gives V, J and clone size, and the DNA gave D and trimming. The sample holds 100,000 to 150,000 clones; 88% are singletons and the top ten take more than 1.5%. The clonotype was recovered from a human donor in a cohort sampled during active COVID-19. Sequencing was done on a sample of peripheral blood. The chain carries TRBV4-2 and TRBJ1-5, with a weak D call TRBD1 (6 bases). The CDR3 DNA reads TGTGCCAGCAGCCAAGTAGAGGGAGGGGGGGGCAATCAGCCCCAGCATTTT. This codes for CASSQVEGGGGNQPQHF.